This entry is about one T cell receptor beta chain. Antigen unknown. This entry is derived from a study of cytomegalovirus exposure and HLA in healthy donors. Study observations and caveats: In a later analysis, about 17,000 TCR beta sequences were associated with HLA alleles at 0.05 false discovery rate. The analysis excluded some indistinguishable V segments, including TRBV6-2 and TRBV6-3. Per a later analysis, HLA-associated TCR beta chains showed more clonal expansion than other, equally common TCR beta chains.

The PCR employed 60 Vbeta primers together with 13 Jbeta primers. Sequencing was performed with immunoSEQ multiplex PCR; in TCRdb, only in-frame clones are kept and a portion is missing. The repertoire holds approximately 70,000 clones, with more than 60% as singletons. Trimming cost V 4 bases and J 5 bases; bases outside gene matches: 7. In germline, CDR1 is SGHRS, CDR2 YFSETQ. The CDR3 totals 14 residues. V gene TRBV5-1 combines with J gene TRBJ2-5; 8 bases map to TRBD1. The specimen sequenced was PBMCs. This receptor was taken from a male donor in good health and CMV-seropositive. The CDR3 reads CASSTRQGRETQYF. The CDR3 DNA is TGCGCCAGCAGCACACGACAGGGGAGGGAGACCCAGTACTTC.